The sequence of this T cell receptor (beta chain) was determined in a study of blood T cell repertoires in COVID-19. On the study more broadly: Samples representing acute and convalescent COVID-19 were sourced from the United States, Italy and Spain. The cDNA or gDNA used as material had been derived from T cells, B-cell-depleted T cells, or PBMCs.

In the original analysis: Amplification of reference gene primers provided the estimated nucleated cell counts. Profiling relied on immunoSEQ multiplex PCR, and the TCRdb table lists in-frame clones only, not all of them. That table is the source of V, J and clone size, and D and trimming were worked out from the DNA. The sample lists approximately 110,000 clones, over 80% occurring once. The length of the CDR3 is 16 residues. Trimming pared 2 bases from V and 5 bases from J, leaving 16 bases between. The germline CDR1 and CDR2 sequences are MGHRA and YSYEKL. This chain uses TRBV4-1 with TRBJ1-5, with a weak D call TRBD1 (6 bases). The receptor was derived from an older woman with acute or convalescent COVID-19. Sequenced input: peripheral blood. Here the CDR3 DNA reads TGCGCCAGCAGCCAAATCGGCAGGGGCGATTATCAGCCCCAGCATTTT. It yields the protein CASSQIGRGDYQPQHF.